What follows are 23 T cell receptor beta chains derived from one specimen sequenced in a study of cytomegalovirus exposure and HLA in healthy donors. PCR employed 60 Vbeta and 13 Jbeta primers. Assay: immunoSEQ multiplex PCR; the TCRdb copy retains only in-frame clones and omits some. The table has 140,000 or so clones, over 60% seen once. Sequencing was done on a sample of PBMCs. The receptors stem from a man aged 40-49 years in good health and CMV-seronegative.

This clone was seen only a few times. This chain links TRBV6-5 with TRBJ2-7; 7 nucleotides line up with TRBD2. This CDR3 spans 15 amino acids. The J segment lost 4 bases and the V segment lost 0 bases, leaving 6 bases of the junction unmatched. The germline CDR1 and CDR2 sequences are MNHEY and SVGAGI. The CDR3 coding sequence is TGTGCCAGCAGTTACTCGGCGGGAGCGGGTTACGAGCAGTACTTC. The encoded protein is CASSYSAGAGYEQYF.

The chain couples TRBV5-8 to TRBJ1-4, with D perhaps matching TRBD1 (6 bases). This CDR3 contains 15 residues. Germline V lookup: CDR1 SGHTS, CDR2 YDEGEE. V dropped 2 bases and J dropped 16 bases, with 24 bases sitting between them. CDR3 DNA: TGTGCCAGCAGCTTCCCTCCAGAGTCAGGGTTCAGGGGGTTTTTT. It is translated as CASSFPPESGFRGFF. The variable domain in full, completed from reference TRBV5-8 and TRBJ1-4, reads EAGVTQSPTHLIKTRGQQATLRCSPISGHTSVYWYQQALGLGLQFLLWYDEGEERNRGNFPPRFSGRQFPNYSSELNVNALELEDSALYLCASSFPPESGFRGFFGSGTQLSVL.

V is TRBV7-8 and J is TRBJ2-2; 12 bases agree with TRBD2. Trimming at V came to 4 bases and at J to 6 bases, leaving 15 bases not matched to a gene. Germline CDR1 and CDR2: SGHVS and FQNEAQ. The CDR3 totals 19 residues. The DNA of the CDR3 is TGTGCCAGCAGCTATAGACTAGCGGGGGCCCTGATTAAATCCGGGGAGCTGTTTTTT. It specifies CASSYRLAGALIKSGELFF.

A few counts support this clone. The V and J genes are TRBV28 and TRBJ2-7; tentatively, D is TRBD2 (6 bases). Germline values: CDR1 MDHEN, CDR2 SYDVKM. The CDR3 sequence is 15 residues long. Trimming shortened V by 3 bases and J by 2 bases, and 14 bases separated the two germline ends. CDR3 amino acids: CASSLTGDSAYEQYF. The CDR3 coding sequence is TGTGCCAGCAGTTTGACGGGGGATTCGGCCTACGAGCAGTACTTC.

Here the CDR3 DNA reads TGTGCCAGCGCAAGCGGGAGGGAATATGAGCAGTTCTTC. The encoded protein is CASASGREYEQFF. The chain has TRBV6-5 and TRBJ2-1; 10 nucleotides match TRBD2. This CDR3 is built from 13 residues. V shed 8 bases, J shed 8 bases, and the junction held 6 bases outside the gene matches. Per germline, CDR1 MNHEY and CDR2 SVGAGI.

This chain uses TRBV5-1 with TRBJ1-6; a possible D gene is TRBD1 (5 bases). Germline CDR1 SGHRS, CDR2 YFSETQ. This CDR3 is 17 amino acids long. Between the trimmed V and J ends, which lost 0 bases and 0 bases, there was a span of 10 bases. The CDR3 protein is CASSLGGRDSYNSPLHF. CDR3 coding DNA: TGCGCCAGCAGCTTGGGCGGCAGGGACTCCTATAATTCACCCCTCCACTTT.

This chain uses TRBV9 with TRBJ2-7; possibly TRBD1 for D (5 bases). Germline V gene sequence: CDR1 SGDLS, CDR2 YYNGEE. Deletions cut 4 bases from V and 5 bases from J, with 13 bases between. The length of the CDR3 is 13 residues. CDR3 nucleotide sequence: TGTGCCAGCAGCAACAGGTTTGGGAACGAGCAGTACTTC. Amino acid sequence: CASSNRFGNEQYF. The complete variable domain, with remaining parts taken from reference TRBV9 and TRBJ2-7, reads DSGVTQTPKHLITATGQRVTLRCSPRSGDLSVYWYQQSLDQGLQFLIQYYNGEERAKGNILERFSAQQFPDLHSELNLSSLELGDSALYFCASSNRFGNEQYFGPGTRLTVT.

V is TRBV6-5 and J is TRBJ2-7; D remains unclear. CDR3 size: 11 residues. Germline V gene lookup returns CDR1 MNHEY and CDR2 SVGAGI. V dropped 4 bases and J dropped 4 bases, with 5 bases sitting between them. Here the CDR3 DNA reads TGTGCCAGCAGTTCCCTATACGAGCAGTACTTC. Translation gives CASSSLYEQYF.

This chain joins TRBV30 and TRBJ1-1, with D hard to call. CDR1 and CDR2 from the germline V gene are GTSNPN and SVGIG (reference sequence). This CDR3 has 12 residues. The V and J ends lost 3 bases and 3 bases respectively, with 8 bases between them. In nucleotides, the CDR3 is TGTGCCTGGAGCAGACGGGACACTGAAGCTTTCTTT. It specifies CAWSRRDTEAFF.

V gene TRBV4-2 combines with J gene TRBJ2-1, with TRBD2 matching over 14 bases. The CDR3 length is 16 residues. J gave up 5 bases and V 4 bases, and 4 bases lay outside the gene matches. CDR1 LGHNA and CDR2 YNFKEQ come from the germline V gene. CDR3: CASSPWTSGGNNEQFF. CDR3 nucleotide sequence: TGTGCCAGCAGCCCCTGGACTAGCGGGGGGAACAATGAGCAGTTCTTC.

Comment on this clone: The germline gene is not matched at one end of the junction; a read error may be the cause. V usage is TRBV7-9 and J usage is TRBJ2-3, with D uncertain. Germline V gives CDR1 SEHNR, CDR2 FQNEAQ (reference sequence). The CDR3 consists of 11 residues. The CDR3 sequence is CSSTPGDTQYF. Written as DNA, the CDR3 is TGTTCCAGCACCCCGGGAGATACGCAGTATTTT.

Note on this clone: One end of the junction varies from germline; a read error may be responsible. The V and J genes are TRBV27 and TRBJ2-1; 7 bases map to TRBD1. The CDR3 contains 15 residues. CDR1 and CDR2 (germline): MNHEY, SMNVEV (reference sequence). The CDR3 sequence is CASNLQKGTDPQQFF. CDR3 coding DNA: TGTGCCAGCAATTTACAGAAGGGGACAGACCCTCAGCAGTTCTTC.

V and J are TRBV7-2 and TRBJ1-1; 11 bases match TRBD1. Trimming removed 4 bases from V and 5 bases from J; junction bases left unmatched: 6. This CDR3 has 15 residues. CDR1 and CDR2 from the germline V gene are SGHTA and FQGNSA. The CDR3 reads CASSWDRGMGTEAFF. Written as DNA, the CDR3 is TGTGCCAGCAGCTGGGACAGGGGGATGGGAACTGAAGCTTTCTTT.

The chain has TRBV27 and TRBJ2-1, with 9 bases identical to TRBD2. Trimming removed 5 bases from V and 2 bases from J; junction bases left unmatched: 7. The CDR3 is made up of 16 amino acids. CDR1 is MNHEY, CDR2 SMNVEV, per germline (reference sequence). CDR3: CASSPLTSGTYNEQFF. In DNA, the CDR3 is TGTGCCAGCAGTCCCCTGACTAGCGGTACCTACAATGAGCAGTTCTTC.

The J gene is TRBJ2-1, the V gene TRBV23-1; 10 bases align to TRBD2. TRBV23-1 is recorded as an ORF, its role being uncertain. The ends lost 4 bases at V and 3 bases at J; junction bases unmatched: 3. The CDR3 contains 15 residues. CDR3 nucleotide sequence: TGCGCCAGCAGTCCTACTAGCGGGGTCTACAATGAGCAGTTCTTC. Translated: CASSPTSGVYNEQFF.

The chain has TRBV4-1 and TRBJ1-2; TRBD1 aligns across 7 bases. Looked up from germline, CDR1 is MGHRA and CDR2 is YSYEKL. V lost 4 bases and J lost 1; bases outside the gene matches: 6. CDR3 size: 15 residues. The CDR3 region has the DNA TGCGCCAGCAGCCCCGGACAGGTCCTTAACTATGGCTACACCTTC. Amino acid sequence: CASSPGQVLNYGYTF.

The chain carries TRBV7-3 and TRBJ2-1; 9 positions agree with TRBD1. The length of the CDR3 is 15 residues. V was clipped by 5 bases and J by 6 bases; unmatched bases: 8. Germline assignment: CDR1 SGHTA and CDR2 FQGTGA. CDR3 region: CASSQQGAGANEQFF. DNA for the CDR3: TGTGCCAGCAGCCAACAGGGGGCGGGCGCCAATGAGCAGTTCTTC.

This clone was counted between two and nine times. This chain uses TRBV4-2 with TRBJ2-2, with D perhaps TRBD1 (6 bases). Germline CDR1 is LGHNA and CDR2 is YNFKEQ. V dropped 5 bases and J dropped 2 bases, with 9 bases sitting between them. The CDR3 consists of 14 residues. The CDR3 coding sequence is TGTGCCAGCAGCGCGGACAGAAACACCGGGGAGCTGTTTTTT. This sequence encodes CASSADRNTGELFF.

The gene calls are TRBV7-2 and TRBJ2-7; 7 nucleotides match TRBD1. The CDR3 consists of 15 residues. Germline CDR1 is SGHTA and CDR2 is FQGNSA. J lost 1 base, V lost 1 base, and 4 bases had no gene match. The CDR3 is CASSLGGGGSYEQYF. The CDR3 DNA sequence: TGTGCCAGCAGCTTAGGAGGGGGCGGATCCTACGAGCAGTACTTC. The complete variable domain, with remaining parts taken from reference TRBV7-2 and TRBJ2-7, reads GAGVSQSPSNKVTEKGKDVELRCDPISGHTALYWYRQSLGQGLEFLIYFQGNSAPDKSGLPSDRFSAERTGGSVSTLTIQRTQQEDSAVYLCASSLGGGGSYEQYFGPGTRLTVT.

This chain connects TRBV7-9 to TRBJ2-7; a weak D match, TRBD1 (5 bases). Per the germline V gene, CDR1 is SEHNR and CDR2 is FQNEAQ (reference sequence). V was trimmed by 5 bases and J by 7 bases, leaving 15 bases between them. The CDR3 runs to 13 residues. CDR3 amino acids: CASSGDSLGEQYF. For the CDR3, the DNA is TGTGCCAGCAGCGGCGACAGCCTGGGGGAGCAGTACTTC.

The rearrangement joins TRBV6-1 to TRBJ2-2, with 7 bases identical to TRBD2. CDR3 size: 15 residues. Germline V gene lookup returns CDR1 MNHNS and CDR2 SASEGT. J gave up 5 bases and V 7 bases, and 10 bases lay outside the gene matches. CDR3 nucleotides: TGTGCCAGCACCGAACGGGGGGATGGGACCGGGGAGCTGTTTTTT. It is translated as CASTERGDGTGELFF.

This chain links TRBV5-1 with TRBJ2-7; 12 bases agree with TRBD2. V shed 4 bases and J 3 bases; nucleotides not matched to a gene: 11. Looked up from germline, CDR1 is SGHRS and CDR2 is YFSETQ. The CDR3 has 17 residues. In nucleotides, the CDR3 is TGCGCCAGCAGCCCTACTAGCGGGGGGTCACCGATCTACGAGCAGTACTTC. Protein: CASSPTSGGSPIYEQYF.

This chain uses TRBV27 with TRBJ2-1, with no clear D. Looked up from germline, CDR1 is MNHEY and CDR2 is SMNVEV (reference sequence). Between the trimmed V and J ends, which lost 1 base and 4 bases, there was a span of 8 bases. CDR3 size: 14 residues. The CDR3 DNA reads TGTGCCAGCAGTTTATATCTTTATTACAATGAGCAGTTCTTC. It translates to CASSLYLYYNEQFF.